The clone carrying this T cell receptor (beta chain) is labeled as medium-sized (0.01 to 0.1%). The data were produced by immunoSEQ multiplex PCR, yet TCRdb's version contains in-frame clones alone and is incomplete. The table records over 75,000 clones, 68% of them present only once. CDR3 length: 15 residues. Germline values: CDR1 MRHNA, CDR2 SNTAGT. V dropped 0 bases and J dropped 4; count of bases not matched to a gene: 2. These data come from a study of shared clonotypes between healthy human individuals. Study-wide context: Per donor, three plates held CD4 naive cells, three held CD4 memory, two held CD8 naive and one held CD8 memory.

The rearrangement links TRBV6-4 to TRBJ2-5; 10 nucleotides agree with TRBD2. Sequenced material: memory CD8+ T cells sorted from blood. Subset reported: CD45RO+ cells pooled with CCR7-negative TemRA cells. This sequence originates from a man aged 30 to 39 in good health. The CDR3 here is CASSDSAGGPETQYF. The CDR3 bases are TGTGCCAGCAGTGACTCAGCGGGAGGGCCAGAGACCCAGTACTTC.